These T cell receptor beta chains were read from a single sample in a study of long-term antiretroviral therapy in people with HIV. Assay used: immunoSEQ multiplex PCR; TCRdb lists only in-frame clones, some missing. This table has roughly 42,000 clones, roughly 90% appearing once. The sequencing here drew on unsorted PBMCs, taken 1.2 years after starting antiretroviral therapy. The receptors derive from a woman between 50 and 59 years old with HIV. CDR3s include the opening cysteine and the closing phenylalanine or tryptophan. The order of the fields is CDR3 DNA, CDR3 protein, V gene, D gene, J gene, clone size, CDR3 length. The D gene is left open where the match is weak. Only some rows state a clone size, as once, few, many or a class for expanded clones.

TGTGCCTGGAGTCCAGGGGGCAGCGCCACTGAAGCTTTCTTT	CAWSPGGSATEAFF	TRBV30	TRBD1	TRBJ1-1	few	14
TGCGCCAGCAGCCAAGGGGTTGGGGTTAATCTGTCTAATGAAAAACTGTTTTTT	CASSQGVGVNLSNEKLFF	TRBV4-3	.	TRBJ1-4	.	18
TGTGCCAGCAGCTTAGCAGGAGATAATTCACCCCTCCACTTT	CASSLAGDNSPLHF	TRBV11-3	.	TRBJ1-6	.	14
TGTGCCGTTACCGGGACAGGGAACACTGAAGCTTTCTTT	CAVTGTGNTEAFF	TRBV10-3	TRBD1	TRBJ1-1	few	13
TGTGCCTGGAGTGTACAGGGGTACACTGAAGCTTTCTTT	CAWSVQGYTEAFF	TRBV30	TRBD1	TRBJ1-1	.	13
TGTGCCAGTAGTATGGGGACTAGCGGCTACAATGAGCAGTTCTTC	CASSMGTSGYNEQFF	TRBV19	TRBD2	TRBJ2-1	few	15
TGCGCCAGCAGCCAAGCCGGGCCGTCTGGCTACACCTTC	CASSQAGPSGYTF	TRBV4-1	.	TRBJ1-2	once	13
TGCGCCAGCAGCCCCCGACAGGGGTCAGGGGGGACTGAAGCTTTCTTT	CASSPRQGSGGTEAFF	TRBV5-1	TRBD1	TRBJ1-1	.	16
TGTGCCAGTAGTATTAACCTAGGACTCTATCAGCCCCAGCATTTT	CASSINLGLYQPQHF	TRBV19	.	TRBJ1-5	.	15
TGTGCCAGCAGTAGCGGAACTAGCGCGTCCCACGAGCAGTACTTC	CASSSGTSASHEQYF	TRBV25-1	TRBD2	TRBJ2-7	once	15
TGTGCCACCAGCAGAGGACAGGGGCCTGCTGAAGCTTTCTTT	CATSRGQGPAEAFF	TRBV15	TRBD1	TRBJ1-1	.	14
TGTGCCAGTAGTATTGCCGGTACATATCCTGAAAAACTGTTTTTT	CASSIAGTYPEKLFF	TRBV19	.	TRBJ1-4	.	15
TGTGCCAGCAGCCTTACTAGCGGGGGCAGCACAGATACGCAGTATTTT	CASSLTSGGSTDTQYF	TRBV27	TRBD2	TRBJ2-3	.	16
TGTGCCAGCTCACTACGACAGGGGTCCACAGATACGCAGTATTTT	CASSLRQGSTDTQYF	TRBV18	TRBD1	TRBJ2-3	.	15